This T cell receptor beta chain stems from a study of blood T cells in healthy people across ages. Study results and caveats: In the absence of known donor CMV status, changes in expanded clonotypes were possibly confounded. When set beside aged donors, long-lived donors presented more naive CD4+ cells and higher diversity.

As concerns this clonotype: Antigen: not known.

The ends were cut back, 4 bases at V and 13 bases at J, with 16 bases in the middle. The CDR3 runs 12 residues. CDR1 and CDR2 from the germline V gene are SGHTA and FQGNSA. A second about 7 to 11 cycle PCR used barcoded and J-beta primers. A 12-random-nucleotide template-switch adaptor tagged each cDNA molecule. One entry per CDR3 protein results from TCRdb running MiXCR on the 5' RACE reads. Of 600,000 or so distinct CDR3 sequences listed, 47% are singletons. V and J are TRBV7-2 and TRBJ2-5, with D perhaps matching TRBD1 or TRBD2 (6 bases each). Sequencing was performed on blood. The clonotype originates from a man older than 75 in good health. In DNA form, the CDR3 reads TGTGCCAGCAGCTACGATACGGGGGCATGGTACTTC. Amino acid sequence: CASSYDTGAWYF.